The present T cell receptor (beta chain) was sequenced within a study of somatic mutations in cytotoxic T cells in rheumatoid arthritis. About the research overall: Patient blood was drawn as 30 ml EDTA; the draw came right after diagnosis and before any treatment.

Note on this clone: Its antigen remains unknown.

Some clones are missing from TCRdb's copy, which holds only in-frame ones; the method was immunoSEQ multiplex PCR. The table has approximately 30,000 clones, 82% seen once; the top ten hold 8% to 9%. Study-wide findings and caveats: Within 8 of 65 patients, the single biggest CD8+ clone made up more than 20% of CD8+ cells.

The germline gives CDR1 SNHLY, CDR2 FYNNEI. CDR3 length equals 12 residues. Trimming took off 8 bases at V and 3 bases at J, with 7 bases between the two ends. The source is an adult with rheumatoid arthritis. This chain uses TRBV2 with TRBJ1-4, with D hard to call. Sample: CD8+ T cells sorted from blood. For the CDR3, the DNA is TGTGCCAGCGAGGAAGCTAATGAAAAACTGTTTTTT. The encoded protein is CASEEANEKLFF. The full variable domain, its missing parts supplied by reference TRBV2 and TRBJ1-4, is EPEVTQTPSHQVTQMGQEVILRCVPISNHLYFYWYRQILGQKVEFLVSFYNNEISEKSEIFDDQFSVERPDGSNFTLKIRSTKLEDSAMYFCASEEANEKLFFGSGTQLSVL.